This T cell receptor (beta chain) was identified during a study of identical twins listed by TCRdb under 2016. Regarding the research as a whole: TCR alpha and beta repertoires from monozygotic twins, unrelated adults of various ages and cord blood were deep-sequenced to test whether fetal clonotypes persist. Replicate twin experiments were performed at different times using different library preparation protocols to rule out contamination. General conclusions and limits of the study: Fewer insertions were carried by abundant cord blood beta clonotypes, a similar but weaker trend appeared in young adult naive repertoires, and no such trend appeared in memory repertoires. Recombination models systematically underestimated out-of-frame TCR alpha sharing in monozygotic twins but agreed with sharing between unrelated individuals. The excess sharing between twins in beta out-of-frame sequences was weaker because fewer shared sequences reduced the signal-to-noise ratio. Compared with coincidental sharing between unrelated individuals, out-of-frame TCR alpha sequences shared between twins showed an excess of sequences with low generation probability. Zero-insertion analyses could be partly confounded by invariant T cells such as MAIT and iNKT, though diverse VJ usage argued against such confounding for most clonotypes. Because the same donors could not be followed over many years, the conclusions relied on cross-sectional statistical analysis.

This clonotype was seen a few times. Its antigen is still unknown. Base-call qualities are not available, and no considerably larger clone is one nucleotide away. The CDR3 starts with the cysteine, ends with the phenylalanine, and has 15 residues. Here the CDR3 DNA is all that survives: 45 bases in frame from base 1. Taken from the germline V gene, the CDR1 and CDR2 loops are ENHRY and SYGVKD. V is cut back by 2 bases and J by 0 bases, with 3 bases in the junction unmatched. Every donor in the study was a healthy Caucasian. Three pairs of female monozygotic twins, all aged about 18 to 30 years, made up the twin cohort. Positive isolation kits from Invitrogen were used to isolate CD4+ and CD8+ T cell populations. Receptor amplification or capture employed 5' RACE. The data were produced on an Illumina HiSeq 2000. Template switching added a universal primer binding site, and the final cDNA carried a unique molecular identifier that allowed TCR cDNA molecules to be counted accurately. Specific primers in the conserved constant-segment region were used to synthesize first-strand cDNA for the TCR alpha and beta chains. To control for contamination, every cDNA library was double barcoded, receiving both a SMART-Mk sample barcode and Illumina barcodes. TruSeq adapter sequences and Illumina sample barcodes were added in two successive PCR steps. The Illumina HiSeq platform was used with custom primers to sequence TCR alpha and beta cDNA libraries. In the paper's pipeline: MiGEC processed the raw reads to extract unique molecular identifiers, while MiXCR was used to determine the CDR3 positions. Recombination models were inferred per individual with the repgenHMM and IGoR tools using an EM algorithm. Shared clonotype analysis was performed with the tcR package in R, normalizing sharing by the product of cloneset sizes. Out-of-frame nonproductive sequences were analyzed to study raw recombination free of thymic and clonal selection effects. Using fastp at Q25 and MiXCR, TCRdb reprocessed the public reads and kept productive beta chains. Merged by CDR3 protein, the rows form single entries marked with the most common genes and DNA. The V and J calls reflect TCRdb's pipeline rather than the authors' work. For this sample there are 500,000 or so distinct CDR3 sequences; roughly 21% appear just once. The ten largest clones take up under 0.95% of the sample.

The sample also formed part of further work on T cells expressing NK-cell markers. Drawing on the second study: TCR beta-chain repertoires were profiled in sorted CD3+CD56+NKG2C+, CD3+CD56+NKG2C- and CD3+CD56-NKG2C+ T-cell subsets from several donors. Of the eight sequenced donors, seven were found to be HCMV-seropositive and one was found to be HCMV-seronegative. To restrict sorting to alphabetaTCR-expressing T cells, an anti-gammadeltaTCR antibody was added in several experiments. In several donors, the dominant CD3+CD56+NKG2C+ clonotypes were found to rank among the top 10 CD8+ clonotypes and to make up about 1.0-7.5% of CD8+ T cells. Those dominant clonotypes were again the most abundant among CD3+CD56-NKG2C+ cells in a handful of donors, at about 25-65%. It remained unclear whether the expanded NKG2C-expressing T cell clones were specific for HCMV antigens. The eight sequenced donors were randomly selected healthy volunteers, three men and five women. HCMV-specific IgG was detected in serum with a commercial ELISA kit to determine HCMV serostatus. Reads were demultiplexed and grouped by UMI with MIGEC, and clonotypes were assembled and quantified with MiTCR. Only TCR cDNA sequences supported by at least two reads were kept to exclude erroneous sequences. The tcR package was used for downstream repertoire analysis, and clonotypes were matched across fractions by CDR3 nucleotide sequence plus V segment. VDJmatch was used to annotate antigen specificity against VDJdb, with one amino acid substitution in CDR3 allowed.

In this chain, TRBV10-3 is recombined with TRBJ2-7; 8 bases in the middle match TRBD2. The sequence came from a young woman in good health. The sample taken for sequencing was CD4+ T cells sorted from blood. The DNA sequence reads TGTGCCATCAGTGAGGGGAGCGGGAGCTCCTACGAGCAGTACTTC. Translated, this is CAISEGSGSSYEQYF.